This TCR beta chain was retrieved from a study of identical twins. TCRdb independently ran MiXCR on the 5' RACE reads; one entry per CDR3 protein. The repertoire has 550,000 to 800,000 distinct CDR3 sequences, roughly 6.6% of them found once; the top ten carry 1.6%. Looked up from germline, CDR1 is SGHRS and CDR2 is YFSETQ. The junction had 3 bases not matched to a gene; V was cut back by 0 bases and J by 8 bases. The CDR3 runs 13 residues. The sample was also reused in another study, on yellow fever vaccine responses in identical twins.

Sequencing input: PBMCs. The receptor was isolated from a woman under 30 in good health. The genes are TRBV5-1 and TRBJ1-1; the match to TRBD1 covers 8 bases. CDR3 DNA: TGCGCCAGCAGCTTGGGGGACAGGAGAGAAGCTTTCTTT. Translation gives CASSLGDRREAFF.